These 5 T cell receptor beta chains came from one sample sequenced in a study of shared clonotypes between healthy human individuals. The data were produced by immunoSEQ multiplex PCR, yet TCRdb's version contains in-frame clones alone and is incomplete. The sample consists of 1 million to 1.3 million clones, about 80% of them appearing once. Sequences were obtained from memory CD4+ T cells from PBMCs. Stated subset: CD45RA-negative fraction. These receptor sequences come from a man between 18 and 35 years old in good health. Some clones in this sample may be carry-over from other donors' samples.

The CDR3 region has the DNA TGTGCCACCAGCAGAGGCGGGGTCCAAGAGACCCAGTACTTC. Its translation: CATSRGGVQETQYF. This chain links TRBV15 with TRBJ2-5; D is perhaps TRBD2 (6 bases). This CDR3 has 14 residues. Germline CDR1 is LNHNV and CDR2 is YYDKDF (reference sequence). V was pared by 1 base and J by 1 base, with 7 bases between.

This sequence joins TRBV6-6 and TRBJ2-7, with a weak D call TRBD1 (5 bases). The CDR3 extends over 15 amino acids. The germline gives CDR1 MNHNY, CDR2 SVGAGI (reference sequence). The V and J ends lost 2 bases and 2 bases respectively, with 13 bases between them. In DNA form, the CDR3 reads TGTGCCAGCAGTTACCGCCGGACAAAGGCCTACGAGCAGTACTTC. Amino acids: CASSYRRTKAYEQYF.

The genes are TRBV19 and TRBJ2-1; 7 bases match TRBD2. V was pared by 6 bases and J by 7 bases, with 12 bases of the junction left unmatched. CDR3 length equals 15 residues. Per germline, CDR1 LNHDA and CDR2 SQIVND (reference sequence). CDR3 DNA: TGTGCCAGTAGCTCCTCCGCGGGAGTGGAAAATGAGCAGTTCTTC. This translates into CASSSSAGVENEQFF.

The chain uses TRBV7-2 and TRBJ2-3, with D maybe TRBD2 (7 bases). Trimming left V 3 bases short and J 3 bases short, with 13 bases between. The CDR3 is made up of 15 amino acids. Germline values: CDR1 SGHTA, CDR2 FQGNSA. The CDR3 region has the DNA TGTGCCAGCAGCTTTGGGGGGGCTCGAACAGATACGCAGTATTTT. It codes for CASSFGGARTDTQYF.

The CDR3 DNA reads TGTGCCAGCTCGCGCACCGGGGAGCTGTTTTTT. Its translation is CASSRTGELFF. This chain connects TRBV4-2 to TRBJ2-2; D remains ambiguous. The V gene lost 8 bases and the J gene lost 4 bases, with 5 bases spanning the gap. CDR3 size: 11 residues. Germline values: CDR1 LGHNA, CDR2 YNFKEQ.